The 4 T cell receptor beta chains given below trace back to one sample, sequenced in a study of blood T cell repertoires in COVID-19. Only in-frame clones appear in the TCRdb table, and some are missing; sequencing was by immunoSEQ multiplex PCR. This sample has around 190,000 clones, with approximately 91% found just once. The sequenced sample consisted of peripheral blood. The receptors here all came from a man aged 18 to 29 with active or convalescent COVID-19.

The genes are TRBV18 and TRBJ1-4, with D unclear. Germline CDR1 is KGHSH and CDR2 is LQKENI. This CDR3 has 13 amino acids. Trimming stripped 3 bases from V and 11 bases from J, with 13 bases between. This CDR3 reads CASSPTLGDKLFF. The CDR3 bases are TGTGCCAGCTCACCCACCCTAGGTGACAAACTGTTTTTT.

This clone has only a few counts. One junction end disagrees with the germline gene, perhaps due to a read error. The genes are TRBV7-9 and TRBJ2-5, with a tentative D call TRBD2 (7 bases). The germline V gene encodes CDR1 SEHNR and CDR2 FQNEAQ (reference sequence). The CDR3 length is 15 residues. The CDR3 DNA sequence: TGTGCCAGCAGCTTAGAGGGAGGGACAAGAGAGGCCCAGTACTTC. As protein: CASSLEGGTREAQYF.

This chain uses TRBV5-1 with TRBJ2-3; D possibly corresponds to TRBD2 (6 bases). Germline loops: CDR1 SGHRS, CDR2 YFSETQ. This CDR3 comprises 17 residues. Trimming removed 6 bases at V and 5 bases at J, with 25 bases between. The CDR3 is CASTRELRAGFEDTQYF. CDR3 DNA sequence: TGCGCCAGCACCCGCGAACTTCGGGCGGGATTTGAAGATACGCAGTATTTT.

The chain uses TRBV6-5 and TRBJ1-6; the D is unclear. V lost 5 bases and J 5 bases, leaving 7 bases between the germline ends. The CDR3 is 13 residues long. Germline CDR1 and CDR2: MNHEY and SVGAGI. CDR3 in DNA: TGTGCCAGCAGTCGACGGGATAATTCACCCCTCCACTTT. This sequence encodes CASSRRDNSPLHF.